The sequence of this TCR beta chain was determined in a study of shared clonotypes between healthy human individuals. Study-wide points: Exclusively blood specimens were collected; tissue repertoires likely differ.

TCRdb keeps only in-frame clones here, not all; method: immunoSEQ multiplex PCR. The table has 600,000 to 800,000 clones, about two thirds seen once. This CDR3 has 13 residues. Germline loops: CDR1 SGHTA, CDR2 FQGNSA. V gave up 4 bases and J gave up 4 bases, with 10 bases separating them. Turning to this clone: The antigen remains unidentified.

What was sequenced was memory CD4+ T cells sorted from blood. Subset given: CD45RA-negative fraction. The chain has TRBV7-2 and TRBJ1-1; D remains unclear. The sequence derives from a woman in her thirties in good health. The CDR3 coding sequence is TGTGCCAGCAGCTGGGGAGAGGTCACTGAAGCTTTCTTT. Encoded protein: CASSWGEVTEAFF. Full variable domain (remainder filled in from reference TRBV7-2 and TRBJ1-1): GAGVSQSPSNKVTEKGKDVELRCDPISGHTALYWYRQSLGQGLEFLIYFQGNSAPDKSGLPSDRFSAERTGGSVSTLTIQRTQQEDSAVYLCASSWGEVTEAFFGQGTRLTVV.